This T cell receptor beta chain was profiled in a study of OX40 agonist ivuxolimab in advanced cancers. In the study overall: Age averaged around 60 years (range roughly 23 to 79), and around 78% were male. Study findings and constraints: Clonal expansion by week 6 occurred in CD4+ and CD8+ blood T cells (at 0.1 to 3.0 mg/kg). Those patients achieving a partial response at 0.1-3.0 mg/kg showed among the lowest clonal expansion.

Data came from immunoSEQ multiplex PCR; TCRdb stores just in-frame clones and leaves some out. The table shows over 75,000 clones, with approximately 90% occurring only once. Per germline, CDR1 SEHNR and CDR2 FQNEAQ (reference sequence). CDR3 length: 16 residues. V lost 6 bases to trimming and J lost 4 bases, with 19 bases between them. In its sample, this clone was seen a few times. The target antigen is unknown. The sample here was CD4+ or CD8+ T cells sorted from blood, taken in a trial of the OX40 agonist ivuxolimab. This receptor was identified in an adult with an advanced solid tumor such as melanoma, head and neck, liver or kidney cancer. The rearrangement uses TRBV7-9 and TRBJ1-5; D not certain. The CDR3 nucleotides are TGTGCCAGCAGTCCCCCCTCTATCCATCTAAATCAGCCCCAGCATTTT. The encoded protein is CASSPPSIHLNQPQHF.